The clone carrying this TCR beta chain occurred many times. Its antigen remains unknown. For TCRbeta, the library was prepared with unique molecular identifiers. MiXCR, run by TCRdb on the PCR reads, gives a single entry per CDR3 protein. The sample holds roughly 70,000 distinct CDR3 sequences; 4.9% are singletons and the top ten take around 18%. V lost 4 bases, J lost 2 bases, and 7 bases stayed unmatched. The CDR3 spans 15 residues. CDR1 is MDHEN and CDR2 is SYDVKM in the germline V gene. This specimen belongs to a study of T-cell reconstitution after alpha-beta-depleted transplantation in children. Findings of the study overall: T-cell counts and diversity at one year following transplant were attributed mainly to newly produced T cells. After transplant, at about two months, alpha-beta T cells were reportedly derived from several hundred expanded graft clones. After transplant, high TCRbeta diversity at day 60 in some patients arose from surviving recipient T cells and thymic progenitors.

This chain connects TRBV28 to TRBJ1-1; 7 bases fit TRBD1. This sample comprised PBMCs, mostly from graft donor cells, obtained 180 days after TCRalphabeta/CD19-depleted stem cell transplant. The receptor was isolated from a boy younger than two who had a stem cell transplant for acute myeloid leukemia, so the T cells may come from the graft donor. The CDR3 DNA sequence: TGTGCCAGCAGTTCACGACAGGGTCCTAACACTGAAGCTTTCTTT. Translation gives CASSSRQGPNTEAFF.